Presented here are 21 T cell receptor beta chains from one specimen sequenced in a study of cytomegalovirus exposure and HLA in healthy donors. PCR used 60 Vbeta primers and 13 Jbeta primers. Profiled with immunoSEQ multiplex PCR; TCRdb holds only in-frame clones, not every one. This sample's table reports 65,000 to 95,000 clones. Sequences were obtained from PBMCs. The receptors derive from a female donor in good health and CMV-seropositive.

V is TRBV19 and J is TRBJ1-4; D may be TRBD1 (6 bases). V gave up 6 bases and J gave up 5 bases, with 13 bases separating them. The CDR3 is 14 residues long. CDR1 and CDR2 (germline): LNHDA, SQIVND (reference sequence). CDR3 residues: CASRIGQTNEKLFF. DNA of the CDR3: TGTGCCAGTAGGATCGGACAGACAAATGAAAAACTGTTTTTT.

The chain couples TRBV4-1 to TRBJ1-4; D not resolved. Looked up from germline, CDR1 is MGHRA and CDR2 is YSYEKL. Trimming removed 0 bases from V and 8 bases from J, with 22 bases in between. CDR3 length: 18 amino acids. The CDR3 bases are TGCGCCAGCAGCCAAGAACGACATCTTCCTGTGCGGGCCGAAAAACTGTTTTTT. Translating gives CASSQERHLPVRAEKLFF.

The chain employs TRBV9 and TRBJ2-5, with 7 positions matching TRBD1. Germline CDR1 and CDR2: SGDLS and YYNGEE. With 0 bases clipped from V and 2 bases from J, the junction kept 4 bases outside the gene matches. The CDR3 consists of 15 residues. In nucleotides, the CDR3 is TGTGCCAGCAGCGTAGGAGACAGGGAGCAAGAGACCCAGTACTTC. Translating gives CASSVGDREQETQYF.

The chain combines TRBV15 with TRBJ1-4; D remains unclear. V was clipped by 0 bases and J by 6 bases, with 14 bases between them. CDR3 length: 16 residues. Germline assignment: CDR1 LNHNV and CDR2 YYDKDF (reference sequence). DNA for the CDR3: TGTGCCACCAGCAGAGAGAAGCTCAACGTGGATGAAAAACTGTTTTTT. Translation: CATSREKLNVDEKLFF.

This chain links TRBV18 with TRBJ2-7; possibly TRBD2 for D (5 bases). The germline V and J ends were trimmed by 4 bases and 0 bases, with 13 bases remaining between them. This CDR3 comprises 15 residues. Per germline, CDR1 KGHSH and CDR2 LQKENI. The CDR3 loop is CASSRTGGSSYEQYF. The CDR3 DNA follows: TGTGCCAGCTCACGGACTGGAGGAAGCTCCTACGAGCAGTACTTC.

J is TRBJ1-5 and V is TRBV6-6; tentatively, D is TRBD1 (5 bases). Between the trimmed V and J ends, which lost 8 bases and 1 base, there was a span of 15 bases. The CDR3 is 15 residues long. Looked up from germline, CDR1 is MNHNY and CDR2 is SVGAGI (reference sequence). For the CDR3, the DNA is TGTGCCAGCCTCGGCGGGGGGGGAAGCAATCAGCCCCAGCATTTT. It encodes CASLGGGGSNQPQHF.

CDR3 nucleotide sequence: TGTGCCAGCAGCGTCGGAATCTTGGGCCTCTCTGGAAACACCATATATTTT. This codes for CASSVGILGLSGNTIYF. The chain recombines TRBV5-6 with TRBJ1-3; D uncertain. CDR1 is SGHDT and CDR2 is YYEEEE in the germline V gene. The CDR3 is made up of 17 amino acids. V gave up 4 bases and J gave up 0 bases, with 17 bases separating them. Drawing the rest from reference TRBV5-6 and TRBJ1-3, the complete variable domain is DAGVTQSPTHLIKTRGQQVTLRCSPKSGHDTVSWYQQALGQGPQFIFQYYEEEERQRGNFPDRFSGHQFPNYSSELNVNALLLGDSALYLCASSVGILGLSGNTIYFGEGSWLTVV.

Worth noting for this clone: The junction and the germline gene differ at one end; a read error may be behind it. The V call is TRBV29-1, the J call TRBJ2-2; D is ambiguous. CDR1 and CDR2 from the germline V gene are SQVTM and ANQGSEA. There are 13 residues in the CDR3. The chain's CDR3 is CSVTTMNSGELFF. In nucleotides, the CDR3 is TGCAGCGTTACCACTATGAACTCCGGGGAGCTGTTTTTT.

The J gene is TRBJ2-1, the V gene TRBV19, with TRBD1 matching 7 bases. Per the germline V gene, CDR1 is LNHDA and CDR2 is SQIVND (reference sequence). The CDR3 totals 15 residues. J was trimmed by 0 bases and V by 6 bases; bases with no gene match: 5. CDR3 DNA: TGTGCCAGTAGAACGACAGGGAGCTCCTACAATGAGCAGTTCTTC. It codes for CASRTTGSSYNEQFF.

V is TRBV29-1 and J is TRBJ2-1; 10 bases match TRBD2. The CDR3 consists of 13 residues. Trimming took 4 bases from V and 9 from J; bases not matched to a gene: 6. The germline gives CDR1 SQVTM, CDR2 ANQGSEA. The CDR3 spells CSVVPSGRGEQFF. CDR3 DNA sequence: TGCAGCGTTGTTCCTAGCGGGAGAGGTGAGCAGTTCTTC.

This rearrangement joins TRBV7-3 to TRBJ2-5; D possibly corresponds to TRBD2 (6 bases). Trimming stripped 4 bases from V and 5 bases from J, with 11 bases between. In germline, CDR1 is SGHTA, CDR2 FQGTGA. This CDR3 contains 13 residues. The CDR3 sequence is CASSYDSGETQYF. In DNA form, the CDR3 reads TGTGCCAGCAGCTATGACAGCGGGGAGACCCAGTACTTC.

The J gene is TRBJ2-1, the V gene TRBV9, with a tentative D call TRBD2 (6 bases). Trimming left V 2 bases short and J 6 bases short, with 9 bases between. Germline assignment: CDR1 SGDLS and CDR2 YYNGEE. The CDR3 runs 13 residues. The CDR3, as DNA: TGTGCCAGCAGCGTCGGGACTGTCAATGAGCAGTTCTTC. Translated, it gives CASSVGTVNEQFF.

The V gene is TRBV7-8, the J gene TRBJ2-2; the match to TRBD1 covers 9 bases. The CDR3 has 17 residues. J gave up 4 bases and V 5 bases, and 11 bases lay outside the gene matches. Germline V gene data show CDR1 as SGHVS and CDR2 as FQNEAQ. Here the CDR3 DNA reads TGTGCCAGCAGCATAATCCCGGGACAGGGATCCACCGGGGAGCTGTTTTTT. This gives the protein CASSIIPGQGSTGELFF.

CDR3 coding DNA: TGTGCCATCAGTGAGTCTGTAGCGGGAGGTCAGCCCCAGCATTTT. Encoded protein: CAISESVAGGQPQHF. The rearrangement links TRBV10-3 to TRBJ1-5; D not resolved. Germline V CDR1 and CDR2: ENHRY, SYGVKD. CDR3 length: 15 residues. The V gene lost 0 bases and the J gene lost 6 bases, with 12 bases spanning the gap.

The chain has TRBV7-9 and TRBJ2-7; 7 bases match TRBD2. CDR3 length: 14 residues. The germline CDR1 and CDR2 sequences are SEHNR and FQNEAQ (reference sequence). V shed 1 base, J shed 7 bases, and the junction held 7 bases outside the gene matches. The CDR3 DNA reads TGTGCCAGCAGCTTAGTGGTAGGCGGGGGAGAGCAGTACTTC. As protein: CASSLVVGGGEQYF.

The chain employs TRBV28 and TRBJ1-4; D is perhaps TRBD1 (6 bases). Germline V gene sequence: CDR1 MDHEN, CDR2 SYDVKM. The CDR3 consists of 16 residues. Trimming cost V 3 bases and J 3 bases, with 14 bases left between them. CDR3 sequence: CASSFWGLGANEKLFF. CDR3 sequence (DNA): TGTGCCAGCAGTTTTTGGGGGCTCGGGGCTAATGAAAAACTGTTTTTT.

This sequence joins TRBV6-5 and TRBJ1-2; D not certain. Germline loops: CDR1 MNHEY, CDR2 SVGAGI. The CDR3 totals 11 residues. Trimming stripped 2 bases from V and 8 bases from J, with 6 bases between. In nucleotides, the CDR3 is TGTGCCAGCAGTTACGGGCAAGGCTACACCTTC. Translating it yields CASSYGQGYTF.

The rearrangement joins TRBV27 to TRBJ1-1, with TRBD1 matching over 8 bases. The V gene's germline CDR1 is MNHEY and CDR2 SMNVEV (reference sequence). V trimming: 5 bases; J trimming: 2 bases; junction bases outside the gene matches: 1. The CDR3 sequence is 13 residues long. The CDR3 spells CASSTGGNTEAFF. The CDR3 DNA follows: TGTGCCAGCAGTACAGGGGGTAACACTGAAGCTTTCTTT.

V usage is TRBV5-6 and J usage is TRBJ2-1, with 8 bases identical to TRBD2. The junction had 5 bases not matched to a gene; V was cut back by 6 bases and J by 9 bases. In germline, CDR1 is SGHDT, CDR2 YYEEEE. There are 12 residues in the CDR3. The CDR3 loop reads CASIRGGSEQFF. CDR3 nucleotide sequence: TGTGCCAGCATCCGGGGGGGGAGTGAGCAGTTCTTC.

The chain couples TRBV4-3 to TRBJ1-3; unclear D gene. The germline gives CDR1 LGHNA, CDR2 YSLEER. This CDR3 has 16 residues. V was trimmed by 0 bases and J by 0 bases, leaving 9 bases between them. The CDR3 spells CASSQDPRFSGNTIYF. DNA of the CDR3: TGCGCCAGCAGCCAAGACCCCAGGTTCTCTGGAAACACCATATATTTT.

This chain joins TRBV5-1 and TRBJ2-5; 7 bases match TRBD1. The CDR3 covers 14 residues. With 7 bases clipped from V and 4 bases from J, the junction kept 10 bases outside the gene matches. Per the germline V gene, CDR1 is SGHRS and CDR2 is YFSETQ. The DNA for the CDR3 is TGCGCCAGCCAGAGACAGGGTGGCGGAGAGACCCAGTACTTC. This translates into CASQRQGGGETQYF.